The 32 T cell receptor beta chains listed next were all sequenced from one sample in a study of CD8 T cells in Susac syndrome. After extraction with the RNeasy kit, about 0.45 to 1 ug of the RNA was reverse transcribed using random hexamers. TCRdb reprocessed the immunoSEQ multiplex PCR reads via MiXCR and lists one record per CDR3 protein. Among 200,000 to 250,000 distinct CDR3 sequences listed, around 93% were seen once. The sequenced sample was CD4+ T cells from PBMCs. These receptors all come from a human donor with multiple sclerosis.

CDR3 DNA sequence: TGTGCCAGTAGTGCCTCCAGACAGGGTCGTGAATATGGCTACACCTTC. This encodes CASSASRQGREYGYTF. The chain employs TRBV19 and TRBJ1-2, with 7 bases that match TRBD1. Germline CDR1 is LNHDA and CDR2 is SQIVND (reference sequence). CDR3 length: 16 residues. The trim removed 5 bases at V and 5 bases at J, leaving 14 bases unmatched. Looking up the rest from reference TRBV19 and TRBJ1-2 gives the full variable domain: DGGITQSPKYLFRKEGQNVTLSCEQNLNHDAMYWYRQDPGQGLRLIYYSQIVNDFQKGDIAEGYSVSREKKESFPLTVTSAQKNPTAFYLCASSASRQGREYGYTFGSGTRLTVV.

This chain connects TRBV27 to TRBJ1-2, with a weak D call TRBD1 (5 bases). The CDR3 sequence is 17 residues long. The ends were cut back, 5 bases at V and 0 bases at J, with 19 bases in the middle. Germline lookup yields CDR1 MNHEY and CDR2 SMNVEV (reference sequence). The CDR3, as DNA: TGTGCCAGCAGTCTTGGGGGACCGGGAGGTACTAACTATGGCTACACCTTC. This gives the protein CASSLGGPGGTNYGYTF.

The V call is TRBV24-1, the J call TRBJ1-2; D gene unclear. Per germline, CDR1 KGHDR and CDR2 SFDVKD. The V and J ends lost 3 bases and 8 bases respectively, with 9 bases between them. This CDR3 spans 12 amino acids. CDR3 DNA: TGTGCCACCAGTGATCCAGCGTGGGGCTACACCTTC. This gives the protein CATSDPAWGYTF.

The V call is TRBV12-3 or TRBV12-4, the J call TRBJ1-5; 7 nucleotides match TRBD1. This CDR3 is built from 14 residues. V lost 6 bases to trimming and J lost 7 bases; unmatched junction nucleotides: 9. In DNA, the CDR3 is TGTGCCAGCAGCCCTGACAGGGTAGGACAGCCCCAGCATTTT. This sequence encodes CASSPDRVGQPQHF.

V usage is TRBV18 and J usage is TRBJ1-1, with D tentatively TRBD1 (5 bases). In germline, CDR1 is KGHSH, CDR2 LQKENI. This CDR3 is 13 amino acids long. V lost 4 bases, J lost 3 bases, and 9 bases lay in between. CDR3 region: CASSLGGDTEAFF. DNA of the CDR3: TGTGCCAGCTCACTGGGGGGAGACACTGAAGCTTTCTTT.

The rearrangement joins TRBV20-1 to TRBJ2-5, with 15 bases lining up with TRBD2. Trimming took 6 bases from V and 5 from J; bases not matched to a gene: 7. Germline CDR1 reads DFQATT; CDR2 reads SNEGSKA (reference sequence). This CDR3 has 15 residues. The CDR3 sequence: CSARTSGGALETQYF. The CDR3 DNA follows: TGCAGTGCGCGGACTAGCGGGGGGGCTTTGGAGACCCAGTACTTC.

This rearrangement joins TRBV5-1 to TRBJ1-1, with D possibly being TRBD1 (6 bases). Trimming left V 3 bases short and J 5 bases short, with 14 bases between. Germline loops: CDR1 SGHRS, CDR2 YFSETQ. The CDR3 extends over 14 amino acids. The CDR3, as DNA: TGCGCCAGCAGCTCCCGTGAGGGGGAAACTGAAGCTTTCTTT. This codes for CASSSREGETEAFF.

The chain recombines TRBV30 with TRBJ2-7; D call uncertain. CDR3 length equals 13 residues. Trimming shortened V by 5 bases and J by 2 bases, and 13 bases separated the two germline ends. CDR1 and CDR2 (germline): GTSNPN, SVGIG (reference sequence). The CDR3 loop is CAWQDPFTYEQYV. Here the CDR3 DNA reads TGTGCCTGGCAAGACCCCTTTACCTACGAGCAGTACGTC.

The CDR3 region has the DNA TGCGCCAGCAGCTCGATGACAGGCCTCGCCACCGGGGAGCTGTTTTTT. This codes for CASSSMTGLATGELFF. V usage is TRBV5-1 and J usage is TRBJ2-2; TRBD1 is a possible D gene (6 bases). The V gene's germline CDR1 is SGHRS and CDR2 YFSETQ. Trimming took 3 bases from V and 4 from J, leaving 16 bases between them. The CDR3 is made up of 16 amino acids.

The chain has TRBV12-3 or TRBV12-4 and TRBJ2-3; D is perhaps TRBD1 or TRBD2 (5 bases each). Trimming shortened V by 2 bases and J by 4 bases, and 19 bases separated the two germline ends. The CDR3 is 17 amino acids. The CDR3 nucleotides read TGTGCCAGCAGTTTAAGGGGAGAGGGGCTTCCGGCAGATACGCAGTATTTT. Protein product: CASSLRGEGLPADTQYF.

The chain recombines TRBV3-1 with TRBJ1-2, with 7 bases matching TRBD1. The germline V gene encodes CDR1 LGHDT and CDR2 YNNKEL (reference sequence). J gave up 7 bases and V 0 bases, and 11 bases lay outside the gene matches. The CDR3 has 16 amino acids. The CDR3 is CASSQDPRGRNSGYTF. In DNA form, the CDR3 reads TGTGCCAGCAGCCAAGACCCCAGGGGGAGGAATAGTGGCTACACCTTC.

The rearrangement links TRBV19 to TRBJ2-5; 7 positions match TRBD2. The germline gives CDR1 LNHDA, CDR2 SQIVND (reference sequence). The CDR3 covers 14 residues. V lost 5 bases to trimming and J lost 2 bases; unmatched junction nucleotides: 5. CDR3 coding DNA: TGTGCCAGTAGTCGCGGGGGACTTCAAGAGACCCAGTACTTC. The encoded protein is CASSRGGLQETQYF.

As to this clonotype: Sequence at one end of the junction differs from germline and may be a read error. The rearrangement uses TRBV4-1 and TRBJ1-3; no reliable D call. Germline V gene sequence: CDR1 MGHRA, CDR2 YSYEKL. This CDR3 comprises 11 residues. The DNA of the CDR3 is TGCGCCAGCAGCCAGGCGTCCGTACTAGTTTTT. Protein: CASSQASVLVF.

This clonotype was observed a single time. The chain has TRBV12-3 or TRBV12-4 and TRBJ2-7, with TRBD2 matching 7 bases. The CDR3 is made up of 13 amino acids. After removal of 1 base from V and 5 bases from J, the junction contained 2 bases not matched to a gene. The CDR3 sequence is CASSLERENEQYV. The CDR3 nucleotides read TGTGCCAGCAGTTTAGAGCGGGAAAACGAGCAGTACGTC.

The chain uses TRBV2 and TRBJ2-6, with a tentative D call TRBD2 (5 bases). CDR1 is SNHLY and CDR2 is FYNNEI in the germline V gene. V gave up 7 bases and J gave up 4 bases, with 14 bases separating them. The CDR3 runs to 15 residues. CDR3 nucleotide sequence: TGTGCCAGCACCACTGATCCGGGGGGGGCCAACGTCCTGACTTTC. Its protein is CASTTDPGGANVLTF. The full variable domain, completed using reference TRBV2 and TRBJ2-6, is EPEVTQTPSHQVTQMGQEVILRCVPISNHLYFYWYRQILGQKVEFLVSFYNNEISEKSEIFDDQFSVERPDGSNFTLKIRSTKLEDSAMYFCASTTDPGGANVLTFGAGSRLTVL.

The chain recombines TRBV3-1 with TRBJ2-1; unclear D gene. The V gene's germline CDR1 is LGHDT and CDR2 YNNKEL (reference sequence). This CDR3 region has 15 residues. Between the trimmed V and J ends, which lost 2 bases and 5 bases, there was a span of 13 bases. For the CDR3, the DNA is TGTGCCAGCAGCCAATTGGGTCGGACGGACAATGAGCAGTTCTTC. Translation gives CASSQLGRTDNEQFF.

This chain uses TRBV29-1 with TRBJ1-2; no reliable D call. Germline V gene sequence: CDR1 SQVTM, CDR2 ANQGSEA. V gave up 5 bases and J gave up 2 bases, with 9 bases separating them. The CDR3 length is 12 residues. CDR3 amino acids: CSVSWANYGYTF. The CDR3 bases are TGCAGCGTTTCTTGGGCCAACTATGGCTACACCTTC.

This clonotype is a singleton in its sample. The V call is TRBV30, the J call TRBJ1-6, with no clear D. The germline V and J ends were trimmed by 1 base and 12 bases, with 10 bases remaining between them. Germline CDR1 GTSNPN, CDR2 SVGIG (reference sequence). CDR3 length: 12 residues. CDR3 in amino acids: CAWSDVRGPLHF. The CDR3 region has the DNA TGTGCCTGGAGTGACGTCCGGGGACCCCTCCACTTT. The full variable domain, its missing parts supplied by reference TRBV30 and TRBJ1-6, is SQTIHQWPATLVQPVGSPLSLECTVEGTSNPNLYWYRQAAGRGLQLLFYSVGIGQISSEVPQNLSASRPQDRQFILSSKKLLLSDSGFYLCAWSDVRGPLHFGNGTRLTVT.

CDR3 amino acids: CSVRDGTYEQYF. The CDR3 DNA reads as TGCAGCGTTCGGGACGGGACCTACGAGCAGTACTTC. The V and J genes are TRBV29-1 and TRBJ2-7, with D perhaps assigned TRBD1 or TRBD2 (5 bases each). There are 12 residues in the CDR3. The germline V gene has CDR1 SQVTM and CDR2 ANQGSEA. The V gene lost 5 bases and the J gene lost 2 bases, with 10 bases spanning the gap.

The chain links TRBV10-3 to TRBJ2-2; 7 nucleotides line up with TRBD2. Germline V gene lookup returns CDR1 ENHRY and CDR2 SYGVKD. This CDR3 is built from 15 residues. The trim removed 4 bases at V and 4 bases at J, leaving 6 bases unmatched. CDR3 amino acids: CAISGAGVGTGELFF. In nucleotides, the CDR3 is TGTGCCATCAGTGGCGCGGGAGTTGGCACCGGGGAGCTGTTTTTT.

V is TRBV28 and J is TRBJ2-1, with a tentative D call TRBD2 (5 bases). V lost 1 base and J lost 7, with 11 bases in between. This CDR3 region has 14 residues. The germline V gene has CDR1 MDHEN and CDR2 SYDVKM. The CDR3 DNA follows: TGTGCCAGCAGTTTATCTTGGGAGAGGAATGAGCAGTTCTTC. This gives the protein CASSLSWERNEQFF.

The chain carries TRBV24-1 and TRBJ2-1, with 7 bases that match TRBD2. V lost 5 bases and J lost 4; bases outside the gene matches: 7. This CDR3 spans 15 amino acids. Germline-derived CDR1 and CDR2 are KGHDR and SFDVKD. CDR3 sequence: CATSGTSPLYNEQFF. CDR3 sequence (DNA): TGTGCCACCAGTGGGACTAGTCCGCTTTACAATGAGCAGTTCTTC.

J is TRBJ1-1 and V is TRBV20-1; D unclear. The CDR3 extends over 14 amino acids. V was pared by 0 bases and J by 5 bases, with 13 bases between. CDR1 and CDR2 from the germline V gene are DFQATT and SNEGSKA (reference sequence). CDR3: CSARDFAARTEAFF. The CDR3 DNA reads TGCAGTGCTAGAGATTTTGCGGCCCGGACTGAAGCTTTCTTT.

The chain couples TRBV20-1 to TRBJ2-3, with a weak D call TRBD1 (5 bases). This CDR3 contains 11 residues. The V end was cut by 6 bases, the J end by 4 bases, with 8 bases between. Germline CDR1 reads DFQATT; CDR2 reads SNEGSKA (reference sequence). The CDR3 bases are TGCAGTGCCGGACAAGCAGATACGCAGTATTTT. Its protein product is CSAGQADTQYF.

The chain employs TRBV3-1 and TRBJ1-2; D gene ambiguous. Per germline, CDR1 LGHDT and CDR2 YNNKEL (reference sequence). This CDR3 is built from 13 residues. The V and J ends lost 0 bases and 6 bases respectively, with 8 bases between them. CDR3 amino acids: CASSQEFRHGYTF. The CDR3 DNA follows: TGTGCCAGCAGCCAAGAGTTCAGGCATGGCTACACCTTC.

The chain uses TRBV7-2 and TRBJ2-5; 10 bases line up with TRBD2. Germline CDR1 reads SGHTA; CDR2 reads FQGNSA. The CDR3 runs 16 residues. V was pared by 5 bases and J by 0 bases, with 6 bases of the junction left unmatched. The CDR3 reads CASSGRLAGDQETQYF. The CDR3 DNA reads as TGTGCCAGCAGCGGTCGACTAGCGGGTGACCAAGAGACCCAGTACTTC.

This rearrangement joins TRBV2 to TRBJ2-5; TRBD2 aligns across 13 bases. Germline CDR1 SNHLY, CDR2 FYNNEI. This CDR3 region has 15 residues. The J segment lost 5 bases and the V segment lost 8 bases, leaving 8 bases of the junction unmatched. The CDR3 sequence: CASGLAGVGAETQYF. The CDR3 DNA follows: TGTGCCAGCGGACTAGCGGGAGTAGGCGCGGAGACCCAGTACTTC.

The chain is built from TRBV29-1 and TRBJ2-1, with no clear D. The CDR3 is 17 amino acids. The germline V gene has CDR1 SQVTM and CDR2 ANQGSEA. V lost 1 base to trimming and J lost 6 bases, with 22 bases between them. The CDR3 sequence: CSVEARRLSDPGNEQFF. The CDR3 DNA sequence: TGCAGCGTTGAAGCCCGGCGGTTGTCAGACCCGGGCAATGAGCAGTTCTTC.

The chain combines TRBV12-5 with TRBJ2-1; weak D call: TRBD2 (5 bases). Looked up from germline, CDR1 is LGHNT and CDR2 is FRNRAP. This CDR3 has 14 residues. Trimming took 6 bases from V and 6 from J, leaving 15 bases between them. The CDR3: CASGADWELNEQFF. As DNA, the CDR3 is TGTGCTAGTGGCGCGGACTGGGAACTCAATGAGCAGTTCTTC.

The gene calls are TRBV19 and TRBJ1-5; TRBD1 might be the D (5 bases). Per germline, CDR1 LNHDA and CDR2 SQIVND (reference sequence). Between the trimmed V and J ends, which lost 7 bases and 3 bases, there was a span of 16 bases. The CDR3 covers 15 residues. The CDR3 spells CASTPQGANNQPQHF. CDR3 DNA: TGTGCCAGTACCCCTCAAGGGGCTAACAATCAGCCCCAGCATTTT. Variable domain in full (rest from reference TRBV19 and TRBJ1-5): DGGITQSPKYLFRKEGQNVTLSCEQNLNHDAMYWYRQDPGQGLRLIYYSQIVNDFQKGDIAEGYSVSREKKESFPLTVTSAQKNPTAFYLCASTPQGANNQPQHFGDGTRLSIL.

This clonotype was recorded once. The chain uses TRBV5-6 and TRBJ1-3; no reliable D call. This CDR3 contains 13 residues. The V end lost 0 bases, the J end lost 7 bases, and 8 bases lay between the germline ends. CDR1 and CDR2 from the germline V gene are SGHDT and YYEEEE. The CDR3 DNA reads TGTGCCAGCAGCTTGGGCCGCCCCAACACCATATATTTT. Protein: CASSLGRPNTIYF.

This chain's CDR3 is CAWSRDRGMETQYF. The CDR3 nucleotides are TGTGCCTGGAGTAGGGACAGGGGGATGGAGACCCAGTACTTC. The gene calls are TRBV30 and TRBJ2-5; 11 positions match TRBD1. V lost 2 bases, J lost 5 bases, and 4 bases stayed unmatched. Germline values: CDR1 GTSNPN, CDR2 SVGIG (reference sequence). This CDR3 has 14 residues.